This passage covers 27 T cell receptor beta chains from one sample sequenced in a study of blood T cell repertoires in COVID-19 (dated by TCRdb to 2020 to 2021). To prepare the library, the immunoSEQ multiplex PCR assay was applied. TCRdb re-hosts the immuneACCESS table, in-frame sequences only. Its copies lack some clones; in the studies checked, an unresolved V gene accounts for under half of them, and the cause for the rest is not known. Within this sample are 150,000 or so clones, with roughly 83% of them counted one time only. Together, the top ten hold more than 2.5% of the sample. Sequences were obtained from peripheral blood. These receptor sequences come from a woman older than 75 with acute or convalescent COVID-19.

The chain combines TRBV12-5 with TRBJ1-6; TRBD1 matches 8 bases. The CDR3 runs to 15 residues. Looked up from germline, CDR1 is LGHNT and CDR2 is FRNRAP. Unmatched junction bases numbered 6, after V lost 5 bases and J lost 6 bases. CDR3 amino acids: CASGLGQGANSPLHF. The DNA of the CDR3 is TGTGCTAGTGGTCTCGGGCAGGGGGCTAATTCACCCCTCCACTTT.

CDR3 bases: TGTGCCAGCAGTCACGGACAGGGGGCTAAGGATGAGCAGTTCTTC. It yields the protein CASSHGQGAKDEQFF. The genes are TRBV6-5 and TRBJ2-1; TRBD1 agrees at 11 bases. The CDR3 totals 15 residues. Trimming removed 5 bases from V and 8 bases from J; junction bases left unmatched: 8. CDR1 and CDR2 from the germline V gene are MNHEY and SVGAGI.

Written as DNA, the CDR3 is TGTGCCAGCAGCCCGGGACACGGTAGCAATCAGCCCCAGCATTTT. It yields the protein CASSPGHGSNQPQHF. The genes are TRBV7-6 and TRBJ1-5; maybe TRBD1 (6 bases). This CDR3 contains 15 residues. Germline CDR1 reads SGHVS; CDR2 reads FNYEAQ. V gave up 5 bases and J gave up 0 bases, with 11 bases separating them.

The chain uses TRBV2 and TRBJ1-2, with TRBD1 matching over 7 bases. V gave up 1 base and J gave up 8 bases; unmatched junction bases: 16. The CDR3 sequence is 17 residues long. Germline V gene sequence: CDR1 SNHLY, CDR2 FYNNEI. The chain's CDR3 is CASSEVRIGGGLDGYTF. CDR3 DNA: TGTGCCAGCAGTGAAGTGAGGATAGGGGGCGGTCTGGACGGCTACACCTTC. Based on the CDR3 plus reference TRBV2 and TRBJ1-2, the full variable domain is EPEVTQTPSHQVTQMGQEVILRCVPISNHLYFYWYRQILGQKVEFLVSFYNNEISEKSEIFDDQFSVERPDGSNFTLKIRSTKLEDSAMYFCASSEVRIGGGLDGYTFGSGTRLTVV.

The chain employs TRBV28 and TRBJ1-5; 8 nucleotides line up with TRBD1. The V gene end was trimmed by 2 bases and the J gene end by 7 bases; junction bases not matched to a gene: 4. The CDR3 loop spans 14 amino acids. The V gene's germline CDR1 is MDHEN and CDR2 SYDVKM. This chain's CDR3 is CASSLQGAWQPQHF. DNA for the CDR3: TGTGCCAGCAGTTTACAGGGGGCCTGGCAGCCCCAGCATTTT.

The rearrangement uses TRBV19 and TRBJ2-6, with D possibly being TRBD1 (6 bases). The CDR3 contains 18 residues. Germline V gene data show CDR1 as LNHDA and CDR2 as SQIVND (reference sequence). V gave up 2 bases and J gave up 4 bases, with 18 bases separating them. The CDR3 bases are TGTGCCAGTAGTATACAGGGGACGGTCGAGGTAGGGGCCAACGTCCTGACTTTC. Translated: CASSIQGTVEVGANVLTF.

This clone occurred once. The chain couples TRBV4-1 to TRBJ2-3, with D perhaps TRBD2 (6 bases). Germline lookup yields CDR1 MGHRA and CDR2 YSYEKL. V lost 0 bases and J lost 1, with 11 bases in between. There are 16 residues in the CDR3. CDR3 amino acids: CASSQERWGGTDTQYF. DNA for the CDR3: TGCGCCAGCAGCCAAGAGAGGTGGGGGGGCACAGATACGCAGTATTTT.

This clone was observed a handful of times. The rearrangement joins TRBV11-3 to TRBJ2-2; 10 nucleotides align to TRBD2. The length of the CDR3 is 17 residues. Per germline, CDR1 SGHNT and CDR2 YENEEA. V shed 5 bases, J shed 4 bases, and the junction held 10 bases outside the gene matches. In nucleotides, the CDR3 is TGTGCCAGCAGCAAGAAGAAGCGGGGGGGCAGCACCGGGGAGCTGTTTTTT. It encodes CASSKKKRGGSTGELFF.

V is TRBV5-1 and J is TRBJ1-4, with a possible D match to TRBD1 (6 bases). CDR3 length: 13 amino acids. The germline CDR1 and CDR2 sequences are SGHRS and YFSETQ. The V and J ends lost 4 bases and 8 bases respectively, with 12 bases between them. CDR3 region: CASSRDTEEKLFF. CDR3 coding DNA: TGCGCCAGCAGCAGGGACACCGAGGAAAAACTGTTTTTT. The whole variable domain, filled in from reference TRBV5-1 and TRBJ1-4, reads KAGVTQTPRYLIKTRGQQVTLSCSPISGHRSVSWYQQTPGQGLQFLFEYFSETQRNKGNFPGRFSGRQFSNSRSEMNVSTLELGDSALYLCASSRDTEEKLFFGSGTQLSVL.

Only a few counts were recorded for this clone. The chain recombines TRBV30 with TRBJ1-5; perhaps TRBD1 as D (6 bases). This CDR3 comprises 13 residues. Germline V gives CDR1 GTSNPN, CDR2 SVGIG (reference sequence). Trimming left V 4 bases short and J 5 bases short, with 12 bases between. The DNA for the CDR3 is TGTGCCTGGAATGGGGGCAGGGATCAGCCCCAGCATTTT. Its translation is CAWNGGRDQPQHF.

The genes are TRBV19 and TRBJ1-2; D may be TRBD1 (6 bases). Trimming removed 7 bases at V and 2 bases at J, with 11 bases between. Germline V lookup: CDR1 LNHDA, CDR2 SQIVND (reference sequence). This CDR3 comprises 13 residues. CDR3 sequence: CASNDDRNYGYTF. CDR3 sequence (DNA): TGTGCCAGTAACGACGACAGGAACTATGGCTACACCTTC.

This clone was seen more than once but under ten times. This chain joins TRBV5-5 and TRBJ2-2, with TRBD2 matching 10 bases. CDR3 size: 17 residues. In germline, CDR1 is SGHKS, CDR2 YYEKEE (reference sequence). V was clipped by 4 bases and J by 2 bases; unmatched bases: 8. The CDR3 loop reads CASSRTTSGANTGELFF. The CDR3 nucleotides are TGTGCCAGCAGCCGTACTACTAGCGGGGCTAACACCGGGGAGCTGTTTTTT.

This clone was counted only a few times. As DNA, the CDR3 is TGCGCCAGCAGCTTTCAGACAGGGGTGAATGAAAAACTGTTTTTT. Translating it yields CASSFQTGVNEKLFF. The chain links TRBV5-1 to TRBJ1-4; 8 bases line up with TRBD1. The ends lost 2 bases at V and 5 bases at J; junction bases unmatched: 5. The germline V gene encodes CDR1 SGHRS and CDR2 YFSETQ. The CDR3 sequence is 15 residues long.

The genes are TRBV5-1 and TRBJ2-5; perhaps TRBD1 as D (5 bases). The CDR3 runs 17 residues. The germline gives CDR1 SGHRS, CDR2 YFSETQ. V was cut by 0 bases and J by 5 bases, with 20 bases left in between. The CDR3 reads CASSLEGPPSREETQYF. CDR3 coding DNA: TGCGCCAGCAGCTTGGAGGGGCCACCCTCACGAGAGGAGACCCAGTACTTC.

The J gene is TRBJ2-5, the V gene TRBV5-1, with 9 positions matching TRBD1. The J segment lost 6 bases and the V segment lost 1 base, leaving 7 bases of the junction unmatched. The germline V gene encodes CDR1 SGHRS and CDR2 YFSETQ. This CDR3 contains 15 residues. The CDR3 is CASSLNVGQGKTQYF. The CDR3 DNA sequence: TGCGCCAGCAGCTTGAACGTGGGACAGGGAAAGACCCAGTACTTC.

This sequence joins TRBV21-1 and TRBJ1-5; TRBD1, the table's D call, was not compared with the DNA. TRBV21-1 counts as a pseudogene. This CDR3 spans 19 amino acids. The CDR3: CASSKVGLTVRFSNQPQHF. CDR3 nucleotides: TGTGCCAGCAGCAAAGTGGGGTTGACAGTCCGATTTAGCAATCAGCCCCAGCATTTT.

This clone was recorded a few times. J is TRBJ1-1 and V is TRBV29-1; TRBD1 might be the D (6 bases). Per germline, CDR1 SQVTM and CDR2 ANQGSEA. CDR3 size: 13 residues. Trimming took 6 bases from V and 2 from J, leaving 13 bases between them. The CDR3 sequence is CSVIGQTNTEAFF. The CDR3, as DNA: TGCAGCGTGATAGGACAGACCAACACTGAAGCTTTCTTT.

CDR3 sequence (DNA): TGTGCCAGCAGCTCCTCGGTTTTCCTAGCCGAGCAGTACTTC. This sequence encodes CASSSSVFLAEQYF. This chain uses TRBV5-6 with TRBJ2-7; TRBD2 might be the D (5 bases). CDR1 is SGHDT, CDR2 YYEEEE, per germline. Trimming removed 3 bases from V and 6 bases from J, with 16 bases in between. This CDR3 has 14 residues.

The CDR3: CASSLTGYGYTF. The CDR3 DNA is TGTGCCAGCAGCTTAACAGGGTATGGCTACACCTTC. This chain joins TRBV7-9 and TRBJ1-2; D is perhaps TRBD1 (6 bases). V was clipped by 2 bases and J by 5 bases, with 6 bases between them. Looked up from germline, CDR1 is SEHNR and CDR2 is FQNEAQ (reference sequence). This CDR3 is built from 12 residues.

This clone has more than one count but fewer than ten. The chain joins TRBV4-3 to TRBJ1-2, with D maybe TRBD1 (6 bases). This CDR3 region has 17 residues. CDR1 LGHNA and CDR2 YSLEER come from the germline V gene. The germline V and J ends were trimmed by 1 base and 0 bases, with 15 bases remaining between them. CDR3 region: CASSQVLDREANYGYTF. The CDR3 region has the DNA TGCGCCAGCAGCCAAGTACTGGACAGAGAAGCTAACTATGGCTACACCTTC.

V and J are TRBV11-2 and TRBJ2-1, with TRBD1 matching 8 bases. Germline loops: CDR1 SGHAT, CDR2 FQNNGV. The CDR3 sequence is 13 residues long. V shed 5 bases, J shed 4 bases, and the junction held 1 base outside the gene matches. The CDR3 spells CASSRDRYNEQFF. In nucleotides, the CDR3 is TGTGCCAGCAGCCGGGACAGGTACAATGAGCAGTTCTTC.

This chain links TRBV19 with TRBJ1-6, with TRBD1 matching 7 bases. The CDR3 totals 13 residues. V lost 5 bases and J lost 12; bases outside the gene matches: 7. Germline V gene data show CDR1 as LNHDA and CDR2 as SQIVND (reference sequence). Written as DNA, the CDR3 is TGTGCCAGTAGTGACACAGGGGTAGGACCCCTCCACTTT. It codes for CASSDTGVGPLHF.

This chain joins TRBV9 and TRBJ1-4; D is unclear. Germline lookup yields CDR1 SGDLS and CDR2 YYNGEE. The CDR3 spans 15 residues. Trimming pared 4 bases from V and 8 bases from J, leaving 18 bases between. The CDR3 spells CASSPGVAQREKLFF. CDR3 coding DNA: TGTGCCAGCAGCCCCGGGGTGGCCCAACGCGAAAAACTGTTTTTT.

Here the CDR3 DNA reads TGTGCCAGCGCCGCGCGCGACTCCCAGGGAAAGGTGATCCCCGGGGAGCTGTTTTTT. The encoded protein is CASAARDSQGKVIPGELFF. This chain joins TRBV5-6 and TRBJ2-2; TRBD1 might be the D (5 bases). Trimming removed 7 bases at V and 6 bases at J, with 31 bases between. Germline V CDR1 and CDR2: SGHDT, YYEEEE. The CDR3 sequence is 19 residues long.

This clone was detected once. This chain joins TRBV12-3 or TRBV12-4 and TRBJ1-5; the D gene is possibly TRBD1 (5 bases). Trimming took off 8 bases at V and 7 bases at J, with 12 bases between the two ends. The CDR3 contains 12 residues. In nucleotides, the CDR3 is TGTGCCAGCGGACACCCGGACCAGCCCCAGCATTTT. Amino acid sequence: CASGHPDQPQHF.

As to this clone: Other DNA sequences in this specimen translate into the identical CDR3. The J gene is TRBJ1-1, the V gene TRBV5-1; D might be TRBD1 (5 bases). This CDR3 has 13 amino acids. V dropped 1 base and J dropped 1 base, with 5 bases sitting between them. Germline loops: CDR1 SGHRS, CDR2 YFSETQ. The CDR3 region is CASSLQGNTEAFF. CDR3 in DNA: TGCGCCAGCAGCTTGCAGGGGAACACTGAAGCTTTCTTT.

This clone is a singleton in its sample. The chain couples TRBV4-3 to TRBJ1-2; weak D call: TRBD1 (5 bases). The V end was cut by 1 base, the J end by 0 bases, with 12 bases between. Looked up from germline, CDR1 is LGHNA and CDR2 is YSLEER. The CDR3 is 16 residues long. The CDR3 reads CASSQGGSSSNYGYTF. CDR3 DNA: TGCGCCAGCAGCCAAGGGGGCAGCTCTTCTAACTATGGCTACACCTTC.